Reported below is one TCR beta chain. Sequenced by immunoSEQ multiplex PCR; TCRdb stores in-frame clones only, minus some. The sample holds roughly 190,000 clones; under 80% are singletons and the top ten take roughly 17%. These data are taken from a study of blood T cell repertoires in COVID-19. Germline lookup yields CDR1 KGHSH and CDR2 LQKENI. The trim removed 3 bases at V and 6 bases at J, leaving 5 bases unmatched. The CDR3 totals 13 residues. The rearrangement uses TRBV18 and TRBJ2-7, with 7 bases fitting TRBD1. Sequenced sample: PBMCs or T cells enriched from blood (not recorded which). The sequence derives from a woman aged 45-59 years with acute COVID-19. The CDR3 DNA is TGTGCCAGCTCACCCAACAGGGGTACCGAGCAGTACGTC. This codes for CASSPNRGTEQYV.